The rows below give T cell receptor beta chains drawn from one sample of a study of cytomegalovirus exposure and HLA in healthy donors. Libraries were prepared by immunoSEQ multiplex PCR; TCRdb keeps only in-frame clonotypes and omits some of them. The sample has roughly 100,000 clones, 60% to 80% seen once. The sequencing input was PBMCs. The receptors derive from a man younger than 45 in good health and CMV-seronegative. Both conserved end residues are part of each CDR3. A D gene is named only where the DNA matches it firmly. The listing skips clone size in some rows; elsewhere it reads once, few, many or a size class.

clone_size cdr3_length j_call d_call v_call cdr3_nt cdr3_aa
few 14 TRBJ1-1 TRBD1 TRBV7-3 TGTGCCAGCAGCCCGCGGGACAGCAACACTGAAGCTTTCTTT CASSPRDSNTEAFF
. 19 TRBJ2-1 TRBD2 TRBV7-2 TGTGCCAGCAGCTTCGGACTAGCGGGAGATTGGGAACGAGACAATGAGCAGTTCTTC CASSFGLAGDWERDNEQFF
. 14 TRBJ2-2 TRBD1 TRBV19 TGTGCCAGCCTTCGACAGGGTAGGAACGGGGAGCTGTTTTTT CASLRQGRNGELFF
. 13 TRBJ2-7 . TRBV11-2 TGTGCCAGCAGTCTCCTGGTCTCCTACGAGCAGTACTTC CASSLLVSYEQYF
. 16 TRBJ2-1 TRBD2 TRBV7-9 TGTGCCAGCAGCCTGCCACTAGCGGGGGTCTACAATGAGCAGTTCTTC CASSLPLAGVYNEQFF
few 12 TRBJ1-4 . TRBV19 TGTGCCAGTAGTAGCGGCACCGAAAAACTGTTTTTT CASSSGTEKLFF
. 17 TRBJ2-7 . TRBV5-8 TGTGCCAGCAGCTTGGCCGACTTCAGGAGGGGGCGAGGCGAGCAGTACTTC CASSLADFRRGRGEQYF
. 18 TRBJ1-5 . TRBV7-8 TGTGCCAGCAGCTCTCGGGACTGGTGGGATTATAGCAATCAGCCCCAGCATTTT CASSSRDWWDYSNQPQHF
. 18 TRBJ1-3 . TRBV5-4 TGTGCCAGCAGCTTGGATTTTGGGCAGGGCCCCTCTGGAAACACCATATATTTT CASSLDFGQGPSGNTIYF
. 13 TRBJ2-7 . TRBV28 TGTGCCGGACAAAAGCCAGGGGTCCACGAGCAGTACTTC CAGQKPGVHEQYF
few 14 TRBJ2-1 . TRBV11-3 TGTGCCAGCAGCTTAGTTACAGGGTACAATGAGCAGTTCTTC CASSLVTGYNEQFF
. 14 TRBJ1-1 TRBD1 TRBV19 TGTGCCAGTAGTCACGGGACAGGGTGGACTGAAGCTTTCTTT CASSHGTGWTEAFF
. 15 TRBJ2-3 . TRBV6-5 TGTGCCAGCAGTTACTCACCAAGCGGCACAGATACGCAGTATTTT CASSYSPSGTDTQYF
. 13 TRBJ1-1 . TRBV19 TGTGCCAGTAAATGGCAGGCGAACACTGAAGCTTTCTTT CASKWQANTEAFF
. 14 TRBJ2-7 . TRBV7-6 TGTGCCAGCAGCCGACAGGCGAGCTCCTACGAGCAGTACTTC CASSRQASSYEQYF
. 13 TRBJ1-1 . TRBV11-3 TGTGCCAGCAGCATTCAGGGGAACACTGAAGCTTTCTTT CASSIQGNTEAFF
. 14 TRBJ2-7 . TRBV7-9 TGTGCCAGCAGCTCCCCGAGTGTCGTCCACGAGCAGTACTTC CASSSPSVVHEQYF
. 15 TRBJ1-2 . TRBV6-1 TGTGCCAGCACCACTAAAGCACAGGGAGACTATGGCTACACCTTC CASTTKAQGDYGYTF
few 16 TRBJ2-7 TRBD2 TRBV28 TGTGCCAGCAGTCCCCTAGCGGGAGGAAGTTCTGGCGAGCAGTACTTC CASSPLAGGSSGEQYF
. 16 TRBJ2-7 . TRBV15 TGTGCCACCAGCCTACTAAGGGGGCGGGATCCCTACGAGCAGTACTTC CATSLLRGRDPYEQYF
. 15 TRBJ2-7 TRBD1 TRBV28 TGTGCCAGCAGTTTGGACAGGCGTAGCTCCTACGAGCAGTACTTC CASSLDRRSSYEQYF
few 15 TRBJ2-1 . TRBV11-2 TGTGCCAGCAGCTTTTTTCTCTCAGGTTACAATGAGCAGTTCTTC CASSFFLSGYNEQFF
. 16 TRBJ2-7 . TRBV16 TGTGCCAGCAGCCAATCGGGCAGGGCCAACTCCTACGAGCAGTACTTC CASSQSGRANSYEQYF